This is a list of T cell receptor beta chains from one sample in a study of blood T cell repertoires in COVID-19. Some clones are missing from TCRdb's copy, which holds only in-frame ones; the method was immunoSEQ multiplex PCR. The sample lists just under 350,000 clones, around four fifths occurring once. Sequenced: peripheral blood. The receptors derive from a man aged 25-45 years with active or convalescent COVID-19. CDR3s include the opening cysteine and the closing phenylalanine or tryptophan. The D gene is left open where the match is weak. Part of the rows lack a size; the others show once, few, many or a class for expanded clones.

CDR3 length	D gene	clone size	J gene	V gene	CDR3 protein	CDR3 DNA
15	NA	NA	TRBJ1-3	TRBV6-5	CASSQDQGTGNTIYF	TGTGCCAGCAGCCAGGATCAGGGAACTGGAAACACCATATATTTT
14	TRBD1	NA	TRBJ2-7	TRBV27	CASSLGDRAYEQYF	TGTGCCAGCAGTTTAGGGGACAGGGCCTACGAGCAGTACTTC
15	TRBD1	NA	TRBJ2-7	TRBV5-4	CASSLEGGHSYEQYF	TGTGCCAGCAGCTTGGAAGGGGGCCACTCCTACGAGCAGTACTTC
17	TRBD1	NA	TRBJ1-2	TRBV27	CASSFLSPGGGIYGYTF	TGTGCCAGCAGCTTTTTATCCCCAGGGGGCGGTATCTATGGCTACACCTTC
15	NA	NA	TRBJ2-3	TRBV5-1	CASSFEQSGTDTQYF	TGCGCCAGCAGCTTCGAGCAATCGGGCACAGATACGCAGTATTTT
17	TRBD2	NA	TRBJ2-7	TRBV11-2	CASSSRGGTSVTYEQYF	TGTGCCAGCAGCTCCCGAGGAGGGACTAGCGTGACCTACGAGCAGTACTTC
14	TRBD1	NA	TRBJ1-2	TRBV7-8	CASSHTTGGYGYTF	TGTGCCAGCAGCCATACGACAGGGGGCTATGGCTACACCTTC
15	NA	NA	TRBJ2-1	TRBV19	CASTLLASVGGEQFF	TGTGCCAGTACCCTCTTAGCGTCGGTAGGCGGTGAGCAGTTCTTC
16	TRBD1	NA	TRBJ2-7	TRBV3-1/TRBV3-2	CASSQSGRTGIREQYF	TGTGCCAGCTCCCAAAGTGGACGGACAGGGATTCGTGAGCAGTACTTC
12	NA	once	TRBJ2-3	TRBV7-9	CASSLDSGTQYF	TGTGCCAGCAGCTTAGATAGTGGTACGCAGTATTTT
14	TRBD1	NA	TRBJ1-2	TRBV5-4	CASSLVGQGHGYTF	TGTGCCAGCAGCTTGGTGGGACAGGGGCATGGCTACACCTTC
13	NA	NA	TRBJ2-2	TRBV29-1	CSVEVLVTGELFF	TGCAGCGTTGAAGTTTTAGTAACCGGGGAGCTGTTTTTT
13	TRBD2	NA	TRBJ2-1	TRBV9	CASSVSGDNEQFF	TGTGCCAGCAGCGTCAGCGGGGACAATGAGCAGTTCTTC
16	TRBD2	NA	TRBJ2-5	TRBV19	CASRHGTSGGQETQYF	TGTGCCAGTAGACATGGGACTAGCGGGGGTCAAGAGACCCAGTACTTC
13	NA	NA	TRBJ1-2	TRBV30	CAFGPGSAYGYTF	TGTGCCTTTGGACCGGGGTCGGCCTATGGCTACACCTTC
18	NA	NA	TRBJ2-6	TRBV18	CASSPPRVPSSGANVLTF	TGTGCCAGCTCACCCCCCAGGGTCCCGAGCTCTGGGGCCAACGTCCTGACTTTC
17	NA	NA	TRBJ2-2	TRBV7-2	CASSWRISGGDTGELFF	TGTGCCAGCAGCTGGAGAATTAGCGGAGGGGACACCGGGGAGCTGTTTTTT
16	TRBD1	NA	TRBJ2-2	TRBV27	CASSWQGASNTGELFF	TGTGCCAGCAGTTGGCAGGGGGCGTCGAACACCGGGGAGCTGTTTTTT
12	NA	NA	TRBJ2-7	TRBV7-9	CASSLGEYEQYF	TGTGCCAGCAGCTTAGGGGAGTACGAGCAGTACTTC
14	TRBD2	NA	TRBJ2-7	TRBV30	CASTGTSGIREQYF	TGTGCCTCGACCGGGACTAGCGGGATTCGAGAGCAGTACTTC
13	TRBD1	NA	TRBJ1-6	TRBV6-5	CASRTGLDSPLHF	TGTGCCAGCAGGACAGGGTTGGATTCACCCCTCCACTTT
14	NA	NA	TRBJ2-2	TRBV5-4	CASSRGGQTGELFF	TGTGCCAGCAGCAGGGGGGGCCAAACCGGGGAGCTGTTTTTT
11	NA	NA	TRBJ1-1	TRBV5-1	CASSRDTEAFF	TGCGCCAGCAGTCGGGACACTGAAGCTTTCTTT
11	NA	NA	TRBJ1-1	TRBV2	CASGGRAEAFF	TGTGCCAGCGGGGGGAGGGCAGAAGCTTTCTTT
16	TRBD2	NA	TRBJ2-5	TRBV5-4	CASSPYGGGSRETQYF	TGTGCCAGCAGCCCCTATGGCGGGGGAAGTAGGGAGACCCAGTACTTC
15	NA	few	TRBJ2-2	TRBV5-1	CATTPGTEVTGELFF	TGCGCCACCACCCCCGGGACTGAAGTGACCGGGGAGCTGTTTTTT
13	NA	NA	TRBJ2-3	TRBV12-3/TRBV12-4	CASSRVRTDTQYF	TGTGCCAGCAGCAGGGTTCGGACAGATACGCAGTATTTT
15	NA	once	TRBJ1-3	TRBV5-1	CASSYGRNSGNTIYF	TGCGCCAGCAGCTACGGGAGAAACTCTGGAAACACCATATATTTT
13	TRBD1	few	TRBJ2-4	TRBV7-7	CASSLSRGQTQYF	TGTGCCAGCAGCTTATCCAGGGGACAGACACAGTACTTC
14	NA	NA	TRBJ1-6	TRBV9	CASSPTGSGSPLHF	TGTGCCAGCAGCCCGACAGGATCGGGATCACCCCTCCACTTT
13	TRBD1	NA	TRBJ1-4	TRBV10-1	CASSVRDREKLFF	TGCGCCAGCAGTGTCCGGGACAGGGAAAAACTGTTTTTT
15	NA	NA	TRBJ2-1	TRBV4-3	CASSQDAEYYNEQFF	TGCGCCAGCAGCCAAGATGCGGAGTACTACAATGAGCAGTTCTTC
13	NA	NA	TRBJ1-2	TRBV5-5	CASSTAGPYGYTF	TGTGCCAGCAGTACCGCGGGACCCTATGGCTACACCTTC
12	NA	NA	TRBJ2-5	TRBV12-3/TRBV12-4	CASSLGSETQYF	TGTGCCAGCAGTTTAGGTTCGGAGACCCAGTACTTC
12	NA	NA	TRBJ2-7	TRBV18	CASSPEGSEQYF	TGTGCCAGCTCACCGGAGGGTAGCGAGCAGTACTTC
14	NA	NA	TRBJ2-3	TRBV4-1	CASSQERVGDTQYF	TGCGCCAGCAGCCAAGAAAGAGTTGGAGATACGCAGTATTTT
16	TRBD1	NA	TRBJ2-7	TRBV28	CASIQGRGQVGYEQYF	TGTGCCAGCATCCAGGGAAGGGGGCAGGTTGGCTACGAGCAGTACTTC
13	NA	NA	TRBJ2-5	TRBV7-3	CASSSSIGETQYF	TGTGCCAGCAGCTCCTCAATCGGAGAGACCCAGTACTTC
14	TRBD2	NA	TRBJ2-7	TRBV10-3	CAISAPGGSYEQYF	TGTGCCATCAGTGCCCCGGGGGGCTCCTACGAGCAGTACTTC
14	NA	NA	TRBJ1-2	TRBV6-5	CASSYSGSYYGYTF	TGTGCCAGCAGTTACTCGGGCAGCTACTATGGCTACACCTTC
13	NA	NA	TRBJ1-2	TRBV9	CASSVQGNYGYTF	TGTGCCAGCAGCGTCCAGGGGAACTATGGCTACACCTTC
14	NA	NA	TRBJ2-3	TRBV24-1	CATSDYLLADTQYF	TGTGCCACCAGTGATTATCTCCTCGCAGATACGCAGTATTTT
14	NA	NA	TRBJ1-6	TRBV27	CASSFDWEYSPLHF	TGTGCCAGCAGTTTCGATTGGGAGTATTCACCCCTCCACTTT
14	NA	NA	TRBJ2-1	TRBV19	CASRGAPGSLKQFF	TGTGCCAGTAGAGGCGCCCCGGGAAGTTTAAAGCAGTTCTTC